This T cell receptor beta chain came from a study of OX40 agonist ivuxolimab in advanced cancers. Study at large: Each patient was given ivuxolimab into a vein every 2 weeks, at 0.01 to 10 mg/kg. The group had a mean age of roughly 65 years, ranged from about 20 to 90, and was approximately 81% male.

This CDR3 has 14 amino acids. Germline V gene data show CDR1 as SGHTA and CDR2 as FQGNSA. Trimming stripped 5 bases from V and 4 bases from J, with 11 bases between. Study results and limitations: Some of the lowest clonal expansion was seen in partial responders at 0.1-3.0 mg/kg.

Data came from immunoSEQ multiplex PCR; TCRdb stores just in-frame clones and leaves some out. This table has tens of thousands of clones, nearly 90% appearing once. As concerns this clone: Its antigen is unidentified.

The chain carries TRBV7-2 and TRBJ1-4; D is perhaps TRBD1 (5 bases). This TCR was recovered from an adult with an advanced solid tumor such as melanoma, head and neck, liver or kidney cancer. The sample here was CD4+ or CD8+ T cells sorted from blood, taken in a trial of the OX40 agonist ivuxolimab. The CDR3 region has the DNA TGTGCCAGCAGCACGGGACTGTTTAATGAAAAACTGTTTTTT. Its translation is CASSTGLFNEKLFF. Drawing the rest from reference TRBV7-2 and TRBJ1-4, the complete variable domain is GAGVSQSPSNKVTEKGKDVELRCDPISGHTALYWYRQSLGQGLEFLIYFQGNSAPDKSGLPSDRFSAERTGGSVSTLTIQRTQQEDSAVYLCASSTGLFNEKLFFGSGTQLSVL.